These 13 T cell receptor beta chains came from one sample sequenced in a study of cytomegalovirus exposure and HLA in healthy donors. PCR employed 60 Vbeta and 13 Jbeta primers. Sequencing used immunoSEQ multiplex PCR; TCRdb keeps in-frame clones, though not all of them. The sample lists around 190,000 clones, 85% occurring once. Specimen: PBMCs. These receptors were obtained from a woman in her fifties or sixties in good health and CMV-seronegative.

V gene TRBV27 combines with J gene TRBJ2-3; 16 bases match TRBD2. The length of the CDR3 is 14 residues. From germline, CDR1 is MNHEY and CDR2 SMNVEV (reference sequence). V was pared by 8 bases and J by 6 bases, with 2 bases of the junction left unmatched. The CDR3 here is CASGTSGRGDTQYF. The CDR3 DNA follows: TGTGCCAGCGGGACTAGCGGGAGGGGGGATACGCAGTATTTT.

CDR3 DNA sequence: TGCGCCAGCAGTCTGGGGGGAGAAAACATTCAGTACTTC. This translates into CASSLGGENIQYF. The chain couples TRBV10-1 to TRBJ2-4, with D possibly being TRBD2 (6 bases). CDR1 and CDR2 (germline): WNHNN, SYGVQD (reference sequence). The CDR3 runs 13 residues. The V and J ends lost 5 bases and 5 bases respectively, with 10 bases between them.

This clone was found a few times. The chain uses TRBV4-3 and TRBJ1-1, with D perhaps matching TRBD1 (5 bases). CDR3 length equals 14 residues. Germline V gives CDR1 LGHNA, CDR2 YSLEER. V shed 2 bases and J shed 0 bases, with 7 bases lying between them. CDR3 protein: CASSQKGMNTEAFF. In DNA, the CDR3 is TGCGCCAGCAGCCAAAAGGGGATGAACACTGAAGCTTTCTTT.

The chain has TRBV10-1 and TRBJ1-1; 7 bases line up with TRBD1. With V trimmed by 7 bases and J by 1 base, 3 bases remained unmatched. From germline, CDR1 is WNHNN and CDR2 SYGVQD (reference sequence). This CDR3 contains 13 residues. As DNA, the CDR3 is TGCGCCAGCACGGGGACAGCGAACACTGAAGCTTTCTTT. Translation: CASTGTANTEAFF.

This clone was counted a single time. The chain combines TRBV27 with TRBJ1-2; 7 bases align to TRBD1. The germline gives CDR1 MNHEY, CDR2 SMNVEV (reference sequence). The CDR3 has 16 residues. The V and J ends lost 4 bases and 10 bases, in that order; junction bases with no gene match: 18. The chain's CDR3 is CASSSSSERRDSLYTF. The CDR3 DNA reads as TGTGCCAGCAGTTCGTCTTCGGAGCGACGGGACAGTCTCTACACCTTC.

V gene TRBV11-2 combines with J gene TRBJ2-5; the D gene is possibly TRBD1 (5 bases). The J call may be wrong; the DNA end is better matched by TRBJ2-7. There are 13 residues in the CDR3. CDR1 is SGHAT and CDR2 is FQNNGV in the germline V gene. CDR3 residues: CASSSDTLYEQYF. DNA for the CDR3: TGTGCCAGCAGCTCGGACACCTTATACGAGCAGTACTTC.

This chain uses TRBV4-2 with TRBJ2-1, with a weak D call TRBD2 (5 bases). Germline CDR1 reads LGHNA; CDR2 reads YNFKEQ. The CDR3 totals 13 residues. V lost 1 base, J lost 9 bases, and 10 bases lay in between. The CDR3 DNA sequence: TGTGCCAGCAGCCAAGTGACGGACTCTGAGCAGTTCTTC. It codes for CASSQVTDSEQFF.

The rearrangement joins TRBV6-6 to TRBJ1-4; TRBD1 aligns across 9 bases. Germline V gene sequence: CDR1 MNHNY, CDR2 SVGAGI (reference sequence). V gave up 5 bases and J gave up 1 base; unmatched junction bases: 5. The CDR3 spans 16 residues. The CDR3: CASSRGTGLTNEKLFF. CDR3 nucleotides: TGTGCCAGCAGTCGTGGGACAGGGCTAACTAATGAAAAACTGTTTTTT.

In regard to this clone: One end of the junction does not line up with germline, which may come from a read error. This sample includes further DNA sequences coding for the same CDR3. The chain uses TRBV28 and TRBJ2-7; TRBD1 matches 7 bases. Germline CDR1 reads MDHEN; CDR2 reads SYDVKM. This CDR3 is built from 14 residues. The chain's CDR3 is CASTPNRGSSEQYF. The DNA for the CDR3 is TGCGCCAGCACCCCCAACAGGGGATCGTCCGAGCAGTACTTC.

The chain recombines TRBV2 with TRBJ1-6, with a weak D call TRBD1 (5 bases). The germline V and J ends were trimmed by 5 bases and 0 bases, with 14 bases remaining between them. Germline assignment: CDR1 SNHLY and CDR2 FYNNEI. CDR3 length: 17 residues. CDR3 loop: CASSLGPTSSYNSPLHF. CDR3 coding DNA: TGTGCCAGCAGTTTGGGGCCGACCAGCTCCTATAATTCACCCCTCCACTTT.

The chain uses TRBV2 and TRBJ1-1; D is perhaps TRBD1 (5 bases). This CDR3 comprises 15 residues. In germline, CDR1 is SNHLY, CDR2 FYNNEI. V lost 8 bases and J lost 4, with 20 bases in between. CDR3 sequence (DNA): TGTGCCAGCCGGGCGCCGGGCCAAGGGGCCACTGAAGCTTTCTTT. Translating it yields CASRAPGQGATEAFF.

CDR3 nucleotide sequence: TGTGCCAGCAGCCCAGACAGGGCCGGTGAAGCTTTCTTT. It codes for CASSPDRAGEAFF. The chain has TRBV7-2 and TRBJ1-1; 7 nucleotides agree with TRBD1. The CDR3 covers 13 residues. Germline V gene sequence: CDR1 SGHTA, CDR2 FQGNSA. V was pared by 5 bases and J by 7 bases, with 7 bases of the junction left unmatched.

The chain links TRBV2 to TRBJ1-3; D not certain. This CDR3 contains 15 residues. With 6 bases removed from V and 0 bases from J, the gap between germline ends came to 12 bases. Germline loops: CDR1 SNHLY, CDR2 FYNNEI. CDR3 DNA: TGTGCCAGCAGCGTGGGTTGGAGCTCTGGAAACACCATATATTTT. Its protein is CASSVGWSSGNTIYF.